The T cell receptor (beta chain) described here comes from a study of shared clonotypes between healthy human individuals. When replicate PCRs were run on sorted subsets, they used around 200 ng DNA, about 30,000 T cell genomes. The data were produced by immunoSEQ multiplex PCR, yet TCRdb's version contains in-frame clones alone and is incomplete. The table has roughly 640,000 clones, approximately 74% seen once. Study findings and constraints: Despite large depth, rarefaction showed incomplete sorted-subset sequencing. Richness estimates generally favored naive over memory subsets.

In germline, CDR1 is SGHRS, CDR2 YFSETQ. The CDR3 consists of 13 residues. The V end was cut by 5 bases, the J end by 5 bases, with 10 bases between. The study separated CD4+ cells into CD45RA+ naive and CD45RA-negative memory subsets. Details on this clone: Its specificity is unknown. The identical CDR3 is also encoded by other nucleotide sequences in the sample.

The sequence was obtained from a woman aged 25 to 39 in good health. Material: memory CD4+ T cells sorted from blood. Subset defined: CD45RA-negative fraction. The chain employs TRBV5-1 and TRBJ1-4; D possibly corresponds to TRBD1 (5 bases). The chain's CDR3 is CASRWGTNEKLFF. CDR3 in DNA: TGCGCCAGCAGGTGGGGGACGAATGAAAAACTGTTTTTT.